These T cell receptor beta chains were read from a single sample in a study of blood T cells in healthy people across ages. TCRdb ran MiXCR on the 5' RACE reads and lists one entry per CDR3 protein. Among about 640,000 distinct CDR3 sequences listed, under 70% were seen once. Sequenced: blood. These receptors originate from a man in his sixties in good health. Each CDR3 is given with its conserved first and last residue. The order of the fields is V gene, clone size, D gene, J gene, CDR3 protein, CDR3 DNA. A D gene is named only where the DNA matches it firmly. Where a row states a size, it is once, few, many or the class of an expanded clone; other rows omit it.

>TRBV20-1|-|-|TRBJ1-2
CRIKGYTF
TGCAGAATTAAGGGCTACACCTTC
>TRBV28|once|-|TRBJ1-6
CASMGLPLSPLHF
TGTGCCAGCATGGGCCTCCCTCTTTCACCCCTCCACTTT
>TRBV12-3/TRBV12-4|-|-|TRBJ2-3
CASSLIGQRTPTSTDTQYF
TGTGCCAGCAGTTTAATTGGACAGCGGACACCGACCAGCACAGATACGCAGTATTTT
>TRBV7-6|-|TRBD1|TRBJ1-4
CASSSGTGLCEKLFF
TGTGCCAGCAGCTCCGGGACAGGCCTCTGCGAAAAACTGTTTTTT
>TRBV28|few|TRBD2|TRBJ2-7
CAARTSGGDEQYF
TGTGCCGCCCGGACTAGCGGGGGAGATGAGCAGTACTTC
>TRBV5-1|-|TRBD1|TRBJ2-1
CASSNGQGVSYNEQFF
TGCGCCAGCAGCAATGGACAGGGTGTGAGCTACAATGAGCAGTTCTTC
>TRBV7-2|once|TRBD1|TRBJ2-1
CASSLTGDTYNEQFF
TGTGCCAGCAGCTTAACAGGGGACACGTACAATGAGCAGTTCTTC
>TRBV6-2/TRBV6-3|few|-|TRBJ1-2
CASSVRGDYGYTF
TGTGCCAGCAGTGTGCGCGGCGACTATGGCTACACCTTC
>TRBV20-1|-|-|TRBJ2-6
CSASPPSGANVLTF
TGCAGTGCTAGTCCTCCCTCTGGGGCCAACGTCCTGACTTTC
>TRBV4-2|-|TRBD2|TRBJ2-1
CASSTTTSDEQFF
TGTGCCAGCAGCACCACGACTAGCGACGAGCAGTTCTTC
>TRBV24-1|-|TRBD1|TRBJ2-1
CATSDFRRGQGPSSYNEQFF
TGTGCCACCAGTGATTTCCGCCGGGGACAGGGGCCGAGCTCCTACAATGAGCAGTTCTTC
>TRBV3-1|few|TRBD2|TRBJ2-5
CASSPTSMETQYF
TGTGCCAGCAGCCCGACTAGCATGGAGACCCAGTACTTC
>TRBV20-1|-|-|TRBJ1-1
CSAREFSTVQTEAFF
TGCAGTGCTAGAGAATTTAGTACCGTTCAAACTGAAGCTTTCTTT
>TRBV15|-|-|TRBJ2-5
CATSRGQILYQETQYF
TGTGCCACCAGCAGAGGTCAGATACTGTACCAAGAGACCCAGTACTTC
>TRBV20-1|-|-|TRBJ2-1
CSAGGPSGNEQFF
TGCAGTGCAGGGGGACCCTCGGGGAATGAGCAGTTCTTC
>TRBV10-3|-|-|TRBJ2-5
CAISESRTAQETQYF
TGTGCCATCAGTGAGTCGCGGACGGCGCAAGAGACCCAGTACTTC
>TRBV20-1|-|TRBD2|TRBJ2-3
CSARGTRSTDTQYF
TGCAGTGCTAGAGGGACTAGAAGCACAGATACGCAGTATTTT